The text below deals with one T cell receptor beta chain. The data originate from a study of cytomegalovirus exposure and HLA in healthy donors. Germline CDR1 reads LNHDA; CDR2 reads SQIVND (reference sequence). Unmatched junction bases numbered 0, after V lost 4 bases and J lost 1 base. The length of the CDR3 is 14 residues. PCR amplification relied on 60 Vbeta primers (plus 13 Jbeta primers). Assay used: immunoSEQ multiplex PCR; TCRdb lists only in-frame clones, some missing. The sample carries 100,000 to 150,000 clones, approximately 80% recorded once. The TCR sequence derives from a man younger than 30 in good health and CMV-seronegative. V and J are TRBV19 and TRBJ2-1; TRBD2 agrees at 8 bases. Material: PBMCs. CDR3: CASSTGGSYNEQFF. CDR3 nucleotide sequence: TGTGCCAGTAGTACGGGGGGGTCCTACAATGAGCAGTTCTTC.